The rows below give T cell receptor beta chains drawn from one sample of a study of blood T cells in healthy people across ages. TCRdb redid the calling of the 5' RACE reads with MiXCR, one entry per CDR3 protein. This table has 800,000 to 900,000 distinct CDR3 sequences, around 62% appearing once. The sequenced material came from blood. The receptors originated from a man younger than 45 in good health. The CDR3 runs from the conserved cysteine through the conserved F or W.

CASTPWFVSGGGYEQFF | TRBJ2-1 | TRBV7-2
CASSQDESLAADTQYF | TRBJ2-3 | TRBV14
CASSLALSQETQYF | TRBJ2-5 | TRBV7-9
CASRRGGDYEQYF | TRBJ2-7 | TRBV28
CASSLNTGGDGYTF | TRBJ1-2 | TRBV5-1
CASSRDRSGGEQFF | TRBJ2-1 | TRBV3-1
CASSQDLNAGYTF | TRBJ1-2 | TRBV3-1
CASSILRDGYTF | TRBJ1-2 | TRBV5-6
CASVGQPTREQYF | NA | TRBV7-9
CASSYSLQRGSYEQYF | TRBJ2-7 | TRBV6-2/TRBV6-3
CASSQDPGGITDTQYF | TRBJ2-3 | TRBV4-2
CASSPMGGDYEQYF | TRBJ2-7 | TRBV18
CASTLDRAKQYF | TRBJ2-7 | TRBV28
CSAPDRASEQFF | TRBJ2-1 | TRBV20-1
CASSQDMQSNEKLFF | TRBJ1-4 | TRBV4-1
CASSSGLAGGPSDTQYF | TRBJ2-3 | TRBV7-9
CASSDGDYGTDTQYF | TRBJ2-3 | TRBV5-1
CASSAGQRETQYF | TRBJ2-5 | TRBV5-6
CASSQRSVTDTQYF | TRBJ2-3 | TRBV4-2
CASSGLTGIAEAFF | TRBJ1-1 | TRBV25-1
CASSLDRGNNSPLHF | TRBJ1-6 | TRBV12-3/TRBV12-4
CASSVGSPRSNEQFF | TRBJ2-1 | TRBV9
CASSPRLAGGLLISQYF | TRBJ2-3 | TRBV27
CAWSVRLGYTF | TRBJ1-2 | TRBV30
CASSYSRDGEQYF | NA | TRBV6-6
CASSLVGGQYF | TRBJ2-7 | TRBV7-2
CSANSHGGSYNEQFF | TRBJ2-1 | TRBV20-1
CASRYRGTGELFF | TRBJ2-2 | TRBV28
CASSFEGRALGEQYF | TRBJ2-7 | TRBV12-3/TRBV12-4
CSADLARGGYEQYF | NA | TRBV20-1
CAGSQGLEFYEQYF | TRBJ2-7 | TRBV4-2
CASSQDRSQQETQYF | TRBJ2-5 | TRBV4-2
CASSPRTSGDEQFF | TRBJ2-1 | TRBV9
CASSLDRVSAGELFF | TRBJ2-2 | TRBV27
CASSPELNTEAFF | TRBJ1-1 | TRBV7-6
CASSPWDFPYEQYF | TRBJ2-7 | TRBV28
CSARDQPGNEQFF | TRBJ2-1 | TRBV20-1
CASSLRAVEAFF | TRBJ1-1 | TRBV28
CASSLESLGDEQFF | TRBJ2-1 | TRBV7-8
CASSTTGEGSPLHF | TRBJ1-6 | TRBV18
CASSSHLWSEAFF | TRBJ1-1 | TRBV19
CASRPPDRSYEQYF | TRBJ2-7 | TRBV28
CASSSRDGAYEQYF | TRBJ2-7 | TRBV6-6
CASSYSESGGGTDTQYF | TRBJ2-3 | TRBV6-5
CASSGGAIGDNEQFF | TRBJ2-1 | TRBV7-9
CASSEDDNQPQHF | TRBJ1-5 | TRBV6-4
CASSHGQYYEQYF | NA | TRBV4-1
CASSLHDRESYNEQFF | TRBJ2-1 | TRBV13
CASSQGVSSGGEEQETQYF | TRBJ2-5 | TRBV4-2
CASSLTGGAGANVLTF | TRBJ2-6 | TRBV7-3
CASSLYGRSNEQFF | TRBJ2-1 | TRBV7-2
CASQGVSSYNSPLHF | TRBJ1-6 | TRBV6-5